The entry that follows covers one T cell receptor beta chain sequence. The antigen is undetermined. The entry originates in a study of cytomegalovirus exposure and HLA in healthy donors. The V and J ends lost 3 bases and 3 bases respectively, with 24 bases between them. From germline, CDR1 is SEHNR and CDR2 FQNEAQ (reference sequence). CDR3 length: 18 residues. Broader study findings: Rarity characterized most TCR sequences, yet some public TCRs appeared in many donors.

Clones were read by immunoSEQ multiplex PCR, and TCRdb kept only the in-frame ones, dropping some. The data contain some 75,000 clones, about 95% of them seen just once; the ten biggest clones take up 1.3%. The J gene is TRBJ2-7, the V gene TRBV7-9; tentatively, D is TRBD1 (6 bases). Input material: PBMCs. This sequence originates from a woman between 18 and 29 years old in good health and CMV-seronegative. The CDR3 DNA reads TGTGCCAGCAGCTTTCGGCCCCTTTTAGGACAGACGAACTACGAGCAGTACTTC. It translates to CASSFRPLLGQTNYEQYF.